This TCR beta chain is drawn from a study of shared clonotypes between healthy human individuals. In germline, CDR1 is SGDLS, CDR2 YYNGEE. CDR3 length: 15 amino acids. Trimming pared 4 bases from V and 6 bases from J, leaving 17 bases between. Study-wide results and limits: Specimens sampled were limited to blood, with tissue repertoires likely differing.

Here immunoSEQ multiplex PCR was the method, and the copy in TCRdb shows in-frame clones only, minus some. The sample carries 2 million to 3 million clones, 93% recorded once. With respect to this clone: Its antigen is unidentified.

The receptor's source is a man between 18 and 35 years old in good health. Some clones in this sample may be carry-over from other donors' samples. The V gene is TRBV9, the J gene TRBJ2-1; possibly TRBD1 or TRBD2 for D (5 bases each). The specimen was naive CD4+ T cells from PBMCs. As to subset: CD45RA+ positively selected. The CDR3 DNA follows: TGTGCCAGCAGCTTGAGGGAAGGACACTTCAATGAGCAGTTCTTC. Amino acid sequence: CASSLREGHFNEQFF.